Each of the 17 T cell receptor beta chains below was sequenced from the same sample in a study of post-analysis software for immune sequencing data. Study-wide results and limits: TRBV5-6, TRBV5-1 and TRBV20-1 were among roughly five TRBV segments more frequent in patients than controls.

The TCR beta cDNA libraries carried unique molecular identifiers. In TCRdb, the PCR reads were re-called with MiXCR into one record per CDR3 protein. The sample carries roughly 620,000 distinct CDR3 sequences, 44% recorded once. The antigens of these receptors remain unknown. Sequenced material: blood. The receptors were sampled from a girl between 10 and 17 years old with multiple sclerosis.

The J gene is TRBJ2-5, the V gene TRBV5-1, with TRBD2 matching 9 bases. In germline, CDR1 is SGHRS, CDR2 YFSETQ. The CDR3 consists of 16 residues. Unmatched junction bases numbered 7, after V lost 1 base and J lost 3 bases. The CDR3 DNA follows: TGCGCCAGCAGCTTGCAAGCGGCGGGAGGGGAAGAGACCCAGTACTTC. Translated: CASSLQAAGGEETQYF.

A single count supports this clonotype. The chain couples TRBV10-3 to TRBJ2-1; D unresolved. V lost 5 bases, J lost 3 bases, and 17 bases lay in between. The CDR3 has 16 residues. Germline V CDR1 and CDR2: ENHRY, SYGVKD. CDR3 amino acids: CAISKTTENDYNEQFF. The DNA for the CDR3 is TGTGCCATCAGTAAAACGACGGAGAATGACTACAATGAGCAGTTCTTC.

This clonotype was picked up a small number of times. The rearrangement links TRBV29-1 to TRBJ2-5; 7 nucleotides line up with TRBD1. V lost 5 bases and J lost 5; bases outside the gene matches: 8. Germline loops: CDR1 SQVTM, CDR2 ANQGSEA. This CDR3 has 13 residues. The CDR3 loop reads CSVSRDSSETQYF. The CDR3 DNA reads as TGCAGCGTTAGCCGGGACAGTTCCGAGACCCAGTACTTC.

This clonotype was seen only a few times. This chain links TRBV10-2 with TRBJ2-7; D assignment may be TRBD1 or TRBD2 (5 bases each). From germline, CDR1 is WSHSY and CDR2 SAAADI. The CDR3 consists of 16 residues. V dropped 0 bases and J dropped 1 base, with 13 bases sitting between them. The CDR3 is CASSESKWGSSYEQYF. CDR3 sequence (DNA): TGCGCCAGCAGTGAGTCGAAATGGGGGTCTTCCTACGAGCAGTACTTC.

DNA of the CDR3: TGTGCCTGGAGTTTTGGCGGGTCCTCCTACGAGCAGTACTTC. Encoded protein: CAWSFGGSSYEQYF. This sequence joins TRBV30 and TRBJ2-7, with D possibly TRBD2 on 5 matching bases. Germline V gene sequence: CDR1 GTSNPN, CDR2 SVGIG (reference sequence). The CDR3 covers 14 residues. Trimming removed 2 bases from V and 0 bases from J, with 11 bases in between.

CDR3 region: CSVGSGLGGYTF. In DNA, the CDR3 is TGCAGCGTGGGGTCAGGCTTGGGGGGCTACACCTTC. This chain links TRBV29-1 with TRBJ1-2; D uncertain. This CDR3 is built from 12 residues. CDR1 is SQVTM, CDR2 ANQGSEA, per germline. V dropped 6 bases and J dropped 8 bases, with 16 bases sitting between them.

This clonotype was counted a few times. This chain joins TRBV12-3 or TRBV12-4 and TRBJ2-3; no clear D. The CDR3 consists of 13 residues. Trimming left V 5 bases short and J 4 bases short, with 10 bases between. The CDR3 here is CASSRALADTQYF. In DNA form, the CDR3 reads TGTGCCAGCAGTCGGGCCCTGGCAGATACGCAGTATTTT.

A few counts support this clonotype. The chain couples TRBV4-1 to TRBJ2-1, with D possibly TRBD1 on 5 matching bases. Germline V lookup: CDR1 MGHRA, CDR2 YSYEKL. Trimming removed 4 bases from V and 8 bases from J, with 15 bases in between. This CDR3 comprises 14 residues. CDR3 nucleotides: TGCGCCAGCAGCCGAGCAGGGCGTGAGGATGAGCAGTTCTTC. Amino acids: CASSRAGREDEQFF.

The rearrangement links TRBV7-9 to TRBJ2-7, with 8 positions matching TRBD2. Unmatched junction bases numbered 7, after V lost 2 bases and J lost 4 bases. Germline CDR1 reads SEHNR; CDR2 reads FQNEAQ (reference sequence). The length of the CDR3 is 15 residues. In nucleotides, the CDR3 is TGTGCCAGCAGCTTATCAGCGGGAGAGTATTACGAGCAGTACTTC. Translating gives CASSLSAGEYYEQYF.

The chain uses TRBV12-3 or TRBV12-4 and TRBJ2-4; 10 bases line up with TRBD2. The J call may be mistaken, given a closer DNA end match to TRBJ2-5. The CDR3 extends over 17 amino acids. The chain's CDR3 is CASSLALASGSAETQYF. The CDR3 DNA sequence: TGTGCCAGCAGTTTAGCGCTGGCTAGCGGGAGTGCAGAGACCCAGTACTTC.

CDR3 sequence: CASSPHVNTEAFF. CDR3 nucleotide sequence: TGTGCCAGCTCACCACATGTGAACACTGAAGCTTTCTTT. The chain is built from TRBV18 and TRBJ1-1; D is uncertain. The CDR3 covers 13 residues. With 1 base removed from V and 0 bases from J, the gap between germline ends came to 3 bases. Germline CDR1 KGHSH, CDR2 LQKENI.

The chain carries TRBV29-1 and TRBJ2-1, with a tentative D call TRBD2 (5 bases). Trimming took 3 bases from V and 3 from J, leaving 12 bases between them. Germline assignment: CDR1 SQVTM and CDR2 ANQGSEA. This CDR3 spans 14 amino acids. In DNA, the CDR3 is TGCAGCGTTGATTGTAGCGCAGTCTACAATGAGCAGTTCTTC. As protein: CSVDCSAVYNEQFF.

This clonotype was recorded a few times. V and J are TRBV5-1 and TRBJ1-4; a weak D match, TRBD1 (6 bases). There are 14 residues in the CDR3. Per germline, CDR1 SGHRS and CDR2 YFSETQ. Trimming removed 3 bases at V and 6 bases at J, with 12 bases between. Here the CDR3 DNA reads TGCGCCAGCAGCTCCTACAGGGTGGATGAAAAACTGTTTTTT. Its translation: CASSSYRVDEKLFF. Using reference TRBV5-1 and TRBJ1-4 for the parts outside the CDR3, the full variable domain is KAGVTQTPRYLIKTRGQQVTLSCSPISGHRSVSWYQQTPGQGLQFLFEYFSETQRNKGNFPGRFSGRQFSNSRSEMNVSTLELGDSALYLCASSSYRVDEKLFFGSGTQLSVL.

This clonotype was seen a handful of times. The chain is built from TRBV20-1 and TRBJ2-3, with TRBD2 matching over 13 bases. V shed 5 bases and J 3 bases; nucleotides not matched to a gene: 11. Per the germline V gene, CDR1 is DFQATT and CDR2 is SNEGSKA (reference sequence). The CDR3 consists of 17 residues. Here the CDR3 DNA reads TGCAGTGCTCGACTCCCACTAGCGGGAGGGGGGACAGATACGCAGTATTTT. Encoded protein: CSARLPLAGGGTDTQYF.

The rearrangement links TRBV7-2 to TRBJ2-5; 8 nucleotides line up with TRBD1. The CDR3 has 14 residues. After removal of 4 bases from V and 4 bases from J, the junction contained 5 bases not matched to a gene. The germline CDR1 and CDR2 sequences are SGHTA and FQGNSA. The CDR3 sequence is CASSSDRVTETQYF. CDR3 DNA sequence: TGTGCCAGCAGCTCGGACAGGGTCACAGAGACCCAGTACTTC.

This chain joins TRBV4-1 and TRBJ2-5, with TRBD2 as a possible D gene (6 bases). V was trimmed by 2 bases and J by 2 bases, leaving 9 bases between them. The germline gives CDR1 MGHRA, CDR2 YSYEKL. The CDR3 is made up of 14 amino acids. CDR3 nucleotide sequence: TGCGCCAGCAGCCAACCCGCGGGGCAAGAGACCCAGTACTTC. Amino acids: CASSQPAGQETQYF.

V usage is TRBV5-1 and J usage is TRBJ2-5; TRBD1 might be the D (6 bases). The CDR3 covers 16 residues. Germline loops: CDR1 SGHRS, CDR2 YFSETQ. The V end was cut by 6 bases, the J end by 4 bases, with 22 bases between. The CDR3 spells CASKPPTGMAGETQYF. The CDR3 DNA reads TGCGCCAGCAAACCCCCGACAGGAATGGCCGGAGAGACCCAGTACTTC.